This TCR beta chain was recovered during a study of spatial heterogeneity in lung cancer. This clonotype was recorded many times. Germline V lookup: CDR1 MDHEN, CDR2 SYDVKM. This CDR3 comprises 15 residues. V gave up 3 bases and J gave up 4 bases, with 14 bases separating them. Time point: sample taken at primary tumor resection. In each case, whole RNA from tumor, nontumor lung or frozen PBMC was sequenced unsorted. All TCR cDNA molecules were individually tagged with a unique molecular identifier. Via MiXCR, TCRdb re-called the 5' RACE reads, giving one row per CDR3 protein. The sample has approximately 49,000 distinct CDR3 sequences; under 6% are singletons.

The specimen was PBMCs, collected at surgery. This chain connects TRBV28 to TRBJ2-3, with no clear D. The origin of this receptor is a male donor with early-stage non-small cell lung cancer. The CDR3 is CASSFPLAGADTQYF. CDR3 coding DNA: TGTGCCAGCAGTTTCCCCCTGGCTGGTGCAGATACGCAGTATTTT.